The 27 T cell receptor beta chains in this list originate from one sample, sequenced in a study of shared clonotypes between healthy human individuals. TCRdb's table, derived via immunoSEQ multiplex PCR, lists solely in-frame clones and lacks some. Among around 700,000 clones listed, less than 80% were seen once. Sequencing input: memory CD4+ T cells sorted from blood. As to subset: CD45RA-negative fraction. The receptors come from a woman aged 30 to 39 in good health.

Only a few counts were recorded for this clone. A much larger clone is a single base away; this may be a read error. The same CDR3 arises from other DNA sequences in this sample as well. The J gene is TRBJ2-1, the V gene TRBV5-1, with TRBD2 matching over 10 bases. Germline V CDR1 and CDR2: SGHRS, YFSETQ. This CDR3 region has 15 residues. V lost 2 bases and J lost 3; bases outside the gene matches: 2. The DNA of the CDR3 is TGCGCCAGCAGCTTTTCTAGCGGGAGCTACAATGAGCAGTTCTTC. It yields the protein CASSFSSGSYNEQFF.

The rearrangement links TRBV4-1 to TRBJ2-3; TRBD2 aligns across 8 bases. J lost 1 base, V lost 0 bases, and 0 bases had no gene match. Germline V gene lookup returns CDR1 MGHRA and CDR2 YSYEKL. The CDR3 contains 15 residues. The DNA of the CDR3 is TGCGCCAGCAGCCAAGATAGCGGGGGCACAGATACGCAGTATTTT. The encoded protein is CASSQDSGGTDTQYF.

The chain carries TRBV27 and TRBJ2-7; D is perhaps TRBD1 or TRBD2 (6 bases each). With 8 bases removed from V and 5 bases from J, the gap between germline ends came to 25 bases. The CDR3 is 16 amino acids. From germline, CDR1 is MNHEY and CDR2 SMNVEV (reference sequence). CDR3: CASVAGRGGMGNEQYF. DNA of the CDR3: TGTGCCAGCGTCGCGGGCAGGGGCGGGATGGGGAACGAGCAGTACTTC.

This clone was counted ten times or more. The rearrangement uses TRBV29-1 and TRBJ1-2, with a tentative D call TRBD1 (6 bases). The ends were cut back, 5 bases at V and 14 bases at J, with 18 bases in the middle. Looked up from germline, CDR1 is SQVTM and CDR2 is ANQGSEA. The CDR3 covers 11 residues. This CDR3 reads CSVTASRDNTF. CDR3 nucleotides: TGCAGCGTTACCGCCTCGAGGGACAATACCTTC.

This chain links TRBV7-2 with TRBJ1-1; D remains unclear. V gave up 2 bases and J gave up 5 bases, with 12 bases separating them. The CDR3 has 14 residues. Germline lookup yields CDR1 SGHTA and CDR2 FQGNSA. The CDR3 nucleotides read TGTGCCAGCAGCTTATTCGGTGGAAGGACTGAAGCTTTCTTT. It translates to CASSLFGGRTEAFF.

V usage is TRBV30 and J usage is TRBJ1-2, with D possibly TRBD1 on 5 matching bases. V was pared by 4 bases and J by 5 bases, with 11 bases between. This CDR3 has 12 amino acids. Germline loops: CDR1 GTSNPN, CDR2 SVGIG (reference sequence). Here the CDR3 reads CAWIGGGYGYTF. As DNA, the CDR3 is TGTGCCTGGATTGGGGGGGGTTATGGCTACACCTTC.

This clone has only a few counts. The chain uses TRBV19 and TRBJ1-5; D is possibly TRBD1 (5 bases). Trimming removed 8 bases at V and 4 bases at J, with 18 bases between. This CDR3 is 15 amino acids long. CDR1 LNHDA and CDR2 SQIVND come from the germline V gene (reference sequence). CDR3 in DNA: TGTGCCAGTCTTAACAGCGGGGGTCGGAATCAGCCCCAGCATTTT. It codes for CASLNSGGRNQPQHF.

The DNA for the CDR3 is TGTGCCAGCAGTTTTGCCAGGGGGGAAACTGAAGCTTTCTTT. It codes for CASSFARGETEAFF. J is TRBJ1-1 and V is TRBV28; 7 nucleotides align to TRBD1. Germline V gives CDR1 MDHEN, CDR2 SYDVKM. This CDR3 spans 14 amino acids. V shed 3 bases, J shed 5 bases, and the junction held 6 bases outside the gene matches.

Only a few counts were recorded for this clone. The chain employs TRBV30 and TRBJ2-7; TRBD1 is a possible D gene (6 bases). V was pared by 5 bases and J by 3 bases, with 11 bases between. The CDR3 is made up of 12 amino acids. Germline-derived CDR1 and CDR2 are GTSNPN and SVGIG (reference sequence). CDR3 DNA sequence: TGTGCCTGGGGACAGTCCAGCTACGAGCAGTACTTC. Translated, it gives CAWGQSSYEQYF.

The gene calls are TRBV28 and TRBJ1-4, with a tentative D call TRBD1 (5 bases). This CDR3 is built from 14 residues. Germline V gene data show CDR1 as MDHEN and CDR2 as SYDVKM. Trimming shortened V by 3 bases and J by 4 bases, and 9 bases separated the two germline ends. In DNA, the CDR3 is TGTGCCAGCAGTTTGGGACTACGTAATGAAAAACTGTTTTTT. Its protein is CASSLGLRNEKLFF.

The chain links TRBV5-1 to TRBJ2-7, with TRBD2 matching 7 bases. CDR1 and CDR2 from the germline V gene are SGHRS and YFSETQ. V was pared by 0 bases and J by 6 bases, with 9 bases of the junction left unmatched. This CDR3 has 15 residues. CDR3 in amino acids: CASSLGSSRGGEQYF. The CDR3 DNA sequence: TGCGCCAGCAGCTTGGGTTCCAGCCGCGGGGGCGAGCAGTACTTC.

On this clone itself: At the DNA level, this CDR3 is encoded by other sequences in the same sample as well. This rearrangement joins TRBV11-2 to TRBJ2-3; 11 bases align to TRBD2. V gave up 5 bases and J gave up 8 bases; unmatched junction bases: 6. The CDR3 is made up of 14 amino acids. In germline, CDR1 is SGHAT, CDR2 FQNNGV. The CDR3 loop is CASSPTSGSSTQYF. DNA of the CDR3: TGTGCCAGCAGCCCCACTAGCGGGAGTTCTACGCAGTATTTT.

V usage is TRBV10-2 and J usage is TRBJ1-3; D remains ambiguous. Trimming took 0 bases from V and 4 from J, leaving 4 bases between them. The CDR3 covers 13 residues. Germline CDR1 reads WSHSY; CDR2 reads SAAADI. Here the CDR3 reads CASSESTGNTIYF. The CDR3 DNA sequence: TGCGCCAGCAGTGAGTCCACGGGAAACACCATATATTTT.

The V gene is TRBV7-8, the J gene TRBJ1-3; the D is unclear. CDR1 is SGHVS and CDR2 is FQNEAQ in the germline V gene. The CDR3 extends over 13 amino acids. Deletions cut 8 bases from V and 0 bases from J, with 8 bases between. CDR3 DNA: TGTGCCAGCGGGGTACCCTCTGGAAACACCATATATTTT. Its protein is CASGVPSGNTIYF.

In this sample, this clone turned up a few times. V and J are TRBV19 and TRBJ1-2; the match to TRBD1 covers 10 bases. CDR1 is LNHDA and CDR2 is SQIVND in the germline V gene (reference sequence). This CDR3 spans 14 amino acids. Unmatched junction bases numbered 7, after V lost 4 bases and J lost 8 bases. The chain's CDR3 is CASSRDRGRSGYTF. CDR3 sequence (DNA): TGTGCCAGTAGTAGGGACAGGGGAAGAAGCGGCTACACCTTC. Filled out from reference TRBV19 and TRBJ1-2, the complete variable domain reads DGGITQSPKYLFRKEGQNVTLSCEQNLNHDAMYWYRQDPGQGLRLIYYSQIVNDFQKGDIAEGYSVSREKKESFPLTVTSAQKNPTAFYLCASSRDRGRSGYTFGSGTRLTVV.

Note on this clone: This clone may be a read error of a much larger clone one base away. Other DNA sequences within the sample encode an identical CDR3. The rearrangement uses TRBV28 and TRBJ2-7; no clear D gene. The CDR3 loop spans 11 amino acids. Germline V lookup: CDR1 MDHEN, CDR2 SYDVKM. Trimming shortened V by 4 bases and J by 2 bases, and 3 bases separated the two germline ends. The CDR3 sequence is CASSSTYEQYF. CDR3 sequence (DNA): TGTGCCAGCAGTTCGACCTACGAGCAGTACTTC.

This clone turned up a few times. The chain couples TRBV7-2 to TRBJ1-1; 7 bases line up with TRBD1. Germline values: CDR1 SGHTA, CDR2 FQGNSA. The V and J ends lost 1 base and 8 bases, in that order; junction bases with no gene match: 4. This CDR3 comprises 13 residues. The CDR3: CASSLVLDREAFF. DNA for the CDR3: TGTGCCAGCAGCTTAGTTTTGGACAGGGAAGCTTTCTTT.

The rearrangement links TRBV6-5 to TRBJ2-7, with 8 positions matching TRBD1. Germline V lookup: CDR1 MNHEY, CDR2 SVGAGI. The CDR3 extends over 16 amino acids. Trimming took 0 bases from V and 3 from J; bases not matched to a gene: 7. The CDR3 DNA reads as TGTGCCAGCAGTTACTCGAGGACCGGGACAGGCTACGAGCAGTACTTC. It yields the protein CASSYSRTGTGYEQYF.

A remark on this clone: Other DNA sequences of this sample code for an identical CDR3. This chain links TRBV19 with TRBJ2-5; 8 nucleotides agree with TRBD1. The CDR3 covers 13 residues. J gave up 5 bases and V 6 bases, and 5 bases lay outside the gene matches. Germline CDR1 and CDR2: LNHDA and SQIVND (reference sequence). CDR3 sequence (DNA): TGTGCCAGTAGCCAGGGGGCACAGGAGACCCAGTACTTC. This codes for CASSQGAQETQYF.

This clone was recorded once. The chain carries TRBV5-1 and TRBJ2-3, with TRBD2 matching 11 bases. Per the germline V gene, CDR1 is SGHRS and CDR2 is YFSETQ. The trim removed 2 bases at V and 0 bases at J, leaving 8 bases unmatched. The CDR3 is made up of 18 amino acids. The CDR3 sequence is CASSLPGTSGTSTDTQYF. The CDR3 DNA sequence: TGCGCCAGCAGCTTACCCGGGACTAGCGGAACTAGCACAGATACGCAGTATTTT.

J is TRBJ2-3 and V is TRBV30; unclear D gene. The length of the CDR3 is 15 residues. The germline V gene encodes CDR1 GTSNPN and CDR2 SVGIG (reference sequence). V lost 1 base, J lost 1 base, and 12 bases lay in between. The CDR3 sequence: CAWSGKDPGTDTQYF. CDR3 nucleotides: TGTGCCTGGAGTGGTAAGGACCCCGGCACAGATACGCAGTATTTT.

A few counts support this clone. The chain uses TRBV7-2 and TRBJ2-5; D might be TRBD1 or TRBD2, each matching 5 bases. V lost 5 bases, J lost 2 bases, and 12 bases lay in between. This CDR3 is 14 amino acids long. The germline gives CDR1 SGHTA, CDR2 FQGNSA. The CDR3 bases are TGTGCCAGCAGCCGGGACGTCATTCAAGAGACCCAGTACTTC. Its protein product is CASSRDVIQETQYF.

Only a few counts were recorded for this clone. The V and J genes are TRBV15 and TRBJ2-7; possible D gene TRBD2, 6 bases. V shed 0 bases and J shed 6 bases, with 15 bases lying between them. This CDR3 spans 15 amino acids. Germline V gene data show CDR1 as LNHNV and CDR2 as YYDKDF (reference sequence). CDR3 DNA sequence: TGTGCCACCAGCAGAGATAACCCGGCTAGCGCCGAGCAGTACTTC. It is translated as CATSRDNPASAEQYF.

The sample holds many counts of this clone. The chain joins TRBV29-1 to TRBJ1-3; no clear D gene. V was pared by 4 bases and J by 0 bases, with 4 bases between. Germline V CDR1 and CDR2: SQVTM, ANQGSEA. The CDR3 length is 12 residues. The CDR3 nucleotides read TGCAGCGTTGGAGGCTCTGGAAACACCATATATTTT. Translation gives CSVGGSGNTIYF.

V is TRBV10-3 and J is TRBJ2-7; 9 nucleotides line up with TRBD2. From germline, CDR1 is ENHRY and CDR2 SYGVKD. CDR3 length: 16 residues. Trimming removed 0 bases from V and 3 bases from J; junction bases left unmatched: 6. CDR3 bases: TGTGCCATCAGTGAGTCTGGGCTAGCGGGGAACTACGAGCAGTACTTC. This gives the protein CAISESGLAGNYEQYF.

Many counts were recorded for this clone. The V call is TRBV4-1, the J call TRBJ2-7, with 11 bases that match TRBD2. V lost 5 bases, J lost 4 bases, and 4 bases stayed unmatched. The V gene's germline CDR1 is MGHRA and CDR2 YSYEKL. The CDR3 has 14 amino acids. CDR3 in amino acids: CASSRGLAGYEQYF. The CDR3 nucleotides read TGCGCCAGCAGCAGAGGACTAGCGGGTTACGAGCAGTACTTC.

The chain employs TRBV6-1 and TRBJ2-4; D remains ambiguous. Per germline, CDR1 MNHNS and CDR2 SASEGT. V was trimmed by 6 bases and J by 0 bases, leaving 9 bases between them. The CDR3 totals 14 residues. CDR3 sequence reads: CASRLHLAKNIQYF. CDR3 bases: TGTGCCAGCAGGCTACACCTAGCCAAAAACATTCAGTACTTC.